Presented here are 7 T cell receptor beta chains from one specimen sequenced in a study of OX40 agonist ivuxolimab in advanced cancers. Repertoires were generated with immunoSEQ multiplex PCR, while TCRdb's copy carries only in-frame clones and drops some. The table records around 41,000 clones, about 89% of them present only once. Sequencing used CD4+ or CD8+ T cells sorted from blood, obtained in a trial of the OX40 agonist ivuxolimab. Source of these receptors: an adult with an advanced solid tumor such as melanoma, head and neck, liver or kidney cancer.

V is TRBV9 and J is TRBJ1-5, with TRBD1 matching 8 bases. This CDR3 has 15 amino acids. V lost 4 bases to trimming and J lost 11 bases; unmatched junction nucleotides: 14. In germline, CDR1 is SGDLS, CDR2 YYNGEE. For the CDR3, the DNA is TGTGCCAGCAGCCGGGGACAGGTGGGGGCTCAAGCCCAGCATTTT. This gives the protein CASSRGQVGAQAQHF.

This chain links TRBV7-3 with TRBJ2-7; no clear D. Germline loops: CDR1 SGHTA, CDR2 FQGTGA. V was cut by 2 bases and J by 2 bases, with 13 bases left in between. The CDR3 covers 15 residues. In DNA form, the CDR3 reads TGTGCCAGCAGCTTATCGGCTAGTGGGACCTACGAGCAGTACTTC. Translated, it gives CASSLSASGTYEQYF.

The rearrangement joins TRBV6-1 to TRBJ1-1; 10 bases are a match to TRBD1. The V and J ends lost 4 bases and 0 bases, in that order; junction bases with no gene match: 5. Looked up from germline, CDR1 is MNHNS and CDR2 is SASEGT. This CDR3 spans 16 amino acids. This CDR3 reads CASSVRDRGVNTEAFF. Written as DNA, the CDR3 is TGTGCCAGCAGTGTCCGGGACAGGGGTGTGAACACTGAAGCTTTCTTT.

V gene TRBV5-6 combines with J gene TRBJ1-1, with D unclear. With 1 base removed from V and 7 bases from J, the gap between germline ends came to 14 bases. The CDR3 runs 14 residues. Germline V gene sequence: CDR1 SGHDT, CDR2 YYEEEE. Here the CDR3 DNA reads TGTGCCAGCAGCTTGTTTCGGGGATGGGGTGAAGCTTTCTTT. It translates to CASSLFRGWGEAFF.

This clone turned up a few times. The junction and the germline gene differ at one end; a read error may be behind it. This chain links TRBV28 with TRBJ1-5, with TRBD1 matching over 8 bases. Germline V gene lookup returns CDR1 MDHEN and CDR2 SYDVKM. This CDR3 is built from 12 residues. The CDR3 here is CASSLLRQGAVF. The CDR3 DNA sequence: TGTGCCAGCAGTTTATTAAGGCAGGGGGCAGTTTTT.

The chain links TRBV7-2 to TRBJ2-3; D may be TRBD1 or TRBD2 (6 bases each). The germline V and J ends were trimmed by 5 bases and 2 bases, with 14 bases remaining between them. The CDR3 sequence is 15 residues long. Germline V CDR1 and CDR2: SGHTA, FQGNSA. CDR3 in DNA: TGTGCCAGCAGCCTGGGGGGCTTCAACACAGATACGCAGTATTTT. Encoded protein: CASSLGGFNTDTQYF.

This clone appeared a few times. The CDR3 reads CASSRRGPLSYGYTF. The DNA for the CDR3 is TGTGCCAGCAGCCGCCGGGGGCCCCTTTCCTATGGCTACACCTTC. The chain employs TRBV28 and TRBJ1-2; perhaps TRBD1 as D (6 bases). CDR3 length: 15 residues. Germline loops: CDR1 MDHEN, CDR2 SYDVKM. V gave up 6 bases and J gave up 4 bases, with 18 bases separating them.